The 28 T cell receptor beta chains in this list originate from one sample, sequenced in a study of T cell repertoires in cytomegalovirus infection. No antigen has been identified for these receptors. TCRdb re-called the reads through MiXCR, storing one row per CDR3 protein. Here the sample spans some 110,000 distinct CDR3 sequences, about 31% being singletons. This specimen was CD8+ T cells from cultured PBMCs, taken from culture after CMV antigen stimulation. These receptors were collected from a human donor in good health (CMV status not recorded). Some clones in this sample may be carry-over from other donors' samples.

The V and J genes are TRBV20-1 and TRBJ1-3; no clear D gene. This CDR3 region has 14 residues. CDR1 DFQATT and CDR2 SNEGSKA come from the germline V gene (reference sequence). The V end was cut by 6 bases, the J end by 0 bases, with 12 bases between. The chain's CDR3 is CSALTLSSGNTIYF. The DNA of the CDR3 is TGCAGTGCCTTGACGCTGAGCTCTGGAAACACCATATATTTT.

This clonotype was detected a few times. V usage is TRBV7-6 and J usage is TRBJ2-5; D is undetermined. The CDR3 extends over 17 amino acids. CDR1 is SGHVS and CDR2 is FNYEAQ in the germline V gene. Trimming stripped 3 bases from V and 0 bases from J, with 17 bases between. In nucleotides, the CDR3 is TGTGCCAGCAGCTTTCGTCGGCTCCGAGATCACCAAGAGACCCAGTACTTC. It is translated as CASSFRRLRDHQETQYF.

The chain recombines TRBV24-1 with TRBJ2-1; D unresolved. V was trimmed by 4 bases and J by 10 bases, leaving 13 bases between them. The V gene's germline CDR1 is KGHDR and CDR2 SFDVKD. The CDR3 sequence is 13 residues long. The CDR3 DNA reads TGTGCCACCAGTGAACCATATGGCAACGAGCAGTTCTTC. As protein: CATSEPYGNEQFF.

The chain links TRBV4-3 to TRBJ2-2; D possibly corresponds to TRBD2 (6 bases). CDR1 is LGHNA and CDR2 is YSLEER in the germline V gene. There are 15 residues in the CDR3. Trimming shortened V by 0 bases and J by 8 bases, and 13 bases separated the two germline ends. The DNA of the CDR3 is TGCGCCAGCAGCCAAGATGGGGGGACGTCAGGGGAGCTGTTTTTT. Protein product: CASSQDGGTSGELFF.

This clonotype has just a few counts. The chain uses TRBV20-1 and TRBJ2-1, with D maybe TRBD1 (5 bases). The CDR3 is 23 amino acids. Germline V lookup: CDR1 DFQATT, CDR2 SNEGSKA (reference sequence). V was trimmed by 0 bases and J by 0 bases, leaving 33 bases between them. The CDR3, as DNA: TGCAGTGCTAGAGATCAAAAACAGGAAAGGGATCAAGTTTTCGTGAGCTCCTACAATGAGCAGTTCTTC. This encodes CSARDQKQERDQVFVSSYNEQFF.

This clonotype was counted many times. This chain joins TRBV7-8 and TRBJ1-1; possible D gene TRBD1, 5 bases. The CDR3 is 14 amino acids. Trimming shortened V by 4 bases and J by 7 bases, and 16 bases separated the two germline ends. CDR1 and CDR2 (germline): SGHVS, FQNEAQ. The CDR3 is CASSSWDQGHEAFF. The CDR3 region has the DNA TGTGCCAGCAGCTCCTGGGACCAAGGGCATGAAGCTTTCTTT.

The gene calls are TRBV28 and TRBJ2-7, with D perhaps matching TRBD1 (5 bases). The CDR3 loop spans 15 amino acids. Germline V gene sequence: CDR1 MDHEN, CDR2 SYDVKM. V lost 5 bases, J lost 7 bases, and 21 bases lay in between. The CDR3 region has the DNA TGTGCCAGCAGTCCAGACCTAGGGGTTTTGAGGGAGCAGTACTTC. It encodes CASSPDLGVLREQYF.

The chain employs TRBV4-3 and TRBJ2-2; 7 bases fit TRBD1. Per the germline V gene, CDR1 is LGHNA and CDR2 is YSLEER. The CDR3 covers 15 residues. V gave up 6 bases and J gave up 5 bases; unmatched junction bases: 9. The CDR3 is CASRPTKQGTGELFF. CDR3 in DNA: TGCGCCAGCAGACCCACGAAACAGGGGACCGGGGAGCTGTTTTTT.

The rearrangement links TRBV4-3 to TRBJ1-1, with D maybe TRBD1 (5 bases). V was clipped by 0 bases and J by 3 bases, with 14 bases between them. From germline, CDR1 is LGHNA and CDR2 YSLEER. The CDR3 runs to 16 residues. The CDR3 protein is CASSQDSRGRDTEAFF. The DNA of the CDR3 is TGCGCCAGCAGCCAAGATAGTCGGGGCAGAGACACTGAAGCTTTCTTT.

The chain carries TRBV20-1 and TRBJ1-4, with D maybe TRBD1 (5 bases). Germline lookup yields CDR1 DFQATT and CDR2 SNEGSKA (reference sequence). The germline V and J ends were trimmed by 5 bases and 3 bases, with 19 bases remaining between them. The CDR3 has 16 amino acids. CDR3 nucleotide sequence: TGCAGTGCTCCGCGCGAACCGGGACTCTCTAATGAAAAACTGTTTTTT. It yields the protein CSAPREPGLSNEKLFF.

V and J are TRBV12-3 or TRBV12-4 and TRBJ2-7; 7 bases agree with TRBD1. This CDR3 has 14 amino acids. The V and J ends lost 5 bases and 4 bases, in that order; junction bases with no gene match: 8. CDR3 sequence reads: CASSPNQGEYEQYF. As DNA, the CDR3 is TGTGCCAGCAGTCCGAATCAGGGGGAGTACGAGCAGTACTTC.

This clonotype was detected only once. V usage is TRBV24-1 and J usage is TRBJ1-5, with 8 bases matching TRBD1. The CDR3 sequence is 15 residues long. The germline gives CDR1 KGHDR, CDR2 SFDVKD. The ends lost 6 bases at V and 7 bases at J; junction bases unmatched: 10. CDR3 loop: CATSPFGQGDQPQHF. DNA for the CDR3: TGTGCCACCAGTCCTTTCGGACAGGGTGACCAGCCCCAGCATTTT.

The chain links TRBV6-2 or TRBV6-3 to TRBJ1-1; 8 bases agree with TRBD1. CDR1 and CDR2 from the germline V gene are MNHEY and SVGEGT. With 2 bases clipped from V and 3 bases from J, the junction kept 20 bases outside the gene matches. The CDR3 spans 20 residues. The CDR3 bases are TGTGCCAGCAGTTACCGGGACAGGCCCCGAGGAGGAAGTTCGGACACTGAAGCTTTCTTT. The encoded protein is CASSYRDRPRGGSSDTEAFF.

Details on this clonotype: Sequence at one end of the junction differs from germline and may be a read error. The chain recombines TRBV12-3 or TRBV12-4 with TRBJ2-7; TRBD1 agrees at 9 bases. The CDR3 sequence is 14 residues long. CDR3 in DNA: TGTGCCAGCAGGCCGGGACAGGGCTCCCACGAGCAGTACTTC. Translating it yields CASRPGQGSHEQYF.

CDR3 in amino acids: CASSLAGSRGEKLFF. The CDR3 DNA sequence: TGTGCCAGCAGCTTAGCGGGGTCTCGGGGTGAAAAACTGTTTTTT. This chain links TRBV7-2 with TRBJ1-4, with unresolved D. Between the trimmed V and J ends, which lost 0 bases and 7 bases, there was a span of 12 bases. Germline CDR1 is SGHTA and CDR2 is FQGNSA. This CDR3 contains 15 residues.

CDR3 protein: CASSTTGTESTDTQYF. The CDR3 nucleotides are TGTGCCAGCAGCACAACCGGGACTGAAAGCACAGATACGCAGTATTTT. V gene TRBV7-2 combines with J gene TRBJ2-3, with a weak D call TRBD2 (6 bases). The V gene's germline CDR1 is SGHTA and CDR2 FQGNSA. This CDR3 spans 16 amino acids. V lost 5 bases and J lost 0, with 15 bases in between.

This clonotype has more than one count but fewer than ten. The rearrangement uses TRBV11-2 and TRBJ2-1; D unclear. The CDR3 length is 12 residues. The germline V gene encodes CDR1 SGHAT and CDR2 FQNNGV. V was shortened by 3 bases and J by 6 bases, with 6 bases between the two germline ends. CDR3 sequence: CASSFGFNEQFF. CDR3 in DNA: TGTGCCAGCAGCTTTGGCTTCAATGAGCAGTTCTTC. The variable domain in full, with the rest retrieved from reference TRBV11-2 and TRBJ2-1, is EAGVAQSPRYKIIEKRQSVAFWCNPISGHATLYWYQQILGQGPKLLIQFQNNGVVDDSQLPKDRFSAERLKGVDSTLKIQPAKLEDSAVYLCASSFGFNEQFFGPGTRLTVL.

The J gene is TRBJ2-2, the V gene TRBV7-9; 7 bases fit TRBD1. Germline V CDR1 and CDR2: SEHNR, FQNEAQ (reference sequence). J lost 6 bases, V lost 5 bases, and 6 bases had no gene match. This CDR3 spans 14 amino acids. The CDR3 DNA sequence: TGTGCCAGCAGCAACCGGGACAGCGCCGGGGAGCTGTTTTTT. Its translation: CASSNRDSAGELFF. Full variable domain (remainder filled in from reference TRBV7-9 and TRBJ2-2): DTGVSQNPRHKITKRGQNVTFRCDPISEHNRLYWYRQTLGQGPEFLTYFQNEAQLEKSRLLSDRFSAERPKGSFSTLEIQRTEQGDSAMYLCASSNRDSAGELFFGEGSRLTVL.

This chain joins TRBV6-2 or TRBV6-3 and TRBJ1-1, with TRBD1 identical over 7 bases. The ends lost 8 bases at V and 1 base at J; junction bases unmatched: 10. The V gene's germline CDR1 is MNHEY and CDR2 SVGEGT. The CDR3 spans 15 residues. The CDR3 here is CASCTDRKGNTEAFF. The CDR3 DNA follows: TGTGCCAGCTGTACGGACAGGAAGGGGAACACTGAAGCTTTCTTT.

This chain connects TRBV18 to TRBJ2-3, with unresolved D. Trimming took 1 base from V and 13 from J, leaving 9 bases between them. This CDR3 has 11 amino acids. Germline V CDR1 and CDR2: KGHSH, LQKENI. For the CDR3, the DNA is TGTGCCAGCTCACCACGGGAACTGGAGTATTTT. It translates to CASSPRELEYF.

The V call is TRBV4-3, the J call TRBJ1-2; no definite D call. Looked up from germline, CDR1 is LGHNA and CDR2 is YSLEER. The CDR3 contains 15 residues. The V end was cut by 0 bases, the J end by 2 bases, with 10 bases between. The DNA of the CDR3 is TGCGCCAGCAGCCAAGATAATGAGTACAACTATGGCTACACCTTC. Translation gives CASSQDNEYNYGYTF.

The V call is TRBV5-6, the J call TRBJ2-1; D is tentatively TRBD1 or TRBD2 (7 bases each). CDR3 length: 17 residues. Trimming shortened V by 3 bases and J by 4 bases, and 20 bases separated the two germline ends. Germline V gene data show CDR1 as SGHDT and CDR2 as YYEEEE. As DNA, the CDR3 is TGTGCCAGCAGCTCCAGGGGGGGCGGGGCCGGATACAATGAGCAGTTCTTC. Protein sequence: CASSSRGGGAGYNEQFF.

The chain employs TRBV2 and TRBJ2-3; D gene uncertain. The length of the CDR3 is 12 residues. The germline V gene has CDR1 SNHLY and CDR2 FYNNEI. V lost 6 bases and J 5 bases, leaving 9 bases between the germline ends. The CDR3 protein is CASSEVGDTQYF. The DNA for the CDR3 is TGTGCCAGCAGCGAGGTGGGAGATACGCAGTATTTT.

This clonotype was seen only a few times. The V call is TRBV7-9, the J call TRBJ1-4; D is possibly TRBD1 (5 bases). Germline V CDR1 and CDR2: SEHNR, FQNEAQ (reference sequence). The CDR3 is 14 amino acids. V was trimmed by 3 bases and J by 7 bases, leaving 12 bases between them. CDR3 sequence reads: CASSLTASGEKLFF. As DNA, the CDR3 is TGTGCCAGCAGCTTGACAGCCAGCGGTGAAAAACTGTTTTTT.

This clonotype was seen only a few times. This chain's CDR3 is CASSSVQGAFGIQYF. The DNA for the CDR3 is TGTGCCAGCAGTTCAGTACAGGGGGCTTTCGGCATTCAGTACTTC. The chain uses TRBV12-3 or TRBV12-4 and TRBJ2-4; 9 bases are shared with TRBD1. The junction had 10 bases not matched to a gene; V was cut back by 4 bases and J by 9 bases. The CDR3 length is 15 residues.

This clonotype was seen more than once but under ten times. The chain couples TRBV13 to TRBJ2-1, with 7 bases aligning to TRBD1. In germline, CDR1 is PRHDT, CDR2 FYEKMQ (reference sequence). The CDR3 is 16 amino acids. The ends lost 5 bases at V and 1 base at J; junction bases unmatched: 8. CDR3 amino acids: CASSPRQGESYNEQFF. CDR3 DNA: TGTGCCAGCAGCCCAAGACAGGGAGAATCCTACAATGAGCAGTTCTTC.

This chain links TRBV2 with TRBJ2-7; 7 nucleotides agree with TRBD2. This CDR3 has 15 amino acids. The trim removed 5 bases at V and 2 bases at J, leaving 9 bases unmatched. CDR1 and CDR2 from the germline V gene are SNHLY and FYNNEI. DNA for the CDR3: TGTGCCAGCAGTCATGGGGAGGGTGTCCCCTACGAGCAGTACTTC. It encodes CASSHGEGVPYEQYF.

V and J are TRBV27 and TRBJ1-1; D is uncertain. The CDR3 spans 11 residues. Germline V lookup: CDR1 MNHEY, CDR2 SMNVEV (reference sequence). Trimming left V 8 bases short and J 4 bases short, with 8 bases between. The CDR3 spells CASGKLTEAFF. The DNA for the CDR3 is TGTGCCAGCGGCAAGCTCACTGAAGCTTTCTTT.